The 6 T cell receptor beta chains below were found in one sample sequenced in a study of blood T cells in healthy people across ages. Primed by a sample-barcoded 5' primer and a J-beta primer mix, a second PCR proceeded for about 6 to 12 cycles. TCRdb re-called the 5' RACE reads through MiXCR, storing one row per CDR3 protein. The repertoire consists of around 1.7 million distinct CDR3 sequences, with approximately 30% occurring once and the leading ten covering 7.7%. What was sequenced was blood. Receptor source: a woman in her 30s in good health.

The chain recombines TRBV2 with TRBJ1-1; no clear D. Trimming removed 8 bases at V and 1 base at J, with 17 bases between. The CDR3 spans 15 residues. The V gene's germline CDR1 is SNHLY and CDR2 FYNNEI. CDR3 nucleotides: TGTGCCAGCTCAAGGTCCGTGGCGGAGAACACTGAAGCTTTCTTT. Residues: CASSRSVAENTEAFF.

This clonotype was counted a few times. Given a much more abundant clone one base away, this may be a read error. This chain links TRBV11-2 with TRBJ2-6; D possibly corresponds to TRBD2 (6 bases). The CDR3 sequence is 13 residues long. Germline V gene lookup returns CDR1 SGHAT and CDR2 FQNNGV. DNA of the CDR3: TGTGCCAGCAGCCCTGGAGGGGCCGGCGTCCGGACTTTC. Translated: CASSPGGAGVRTF.

This clonotype has a handful of counts. The chain employs TRBV19 and TRBJ1-2; TRBD1 might be the D (5 bases). Germline V gene lookup returns CDR1 LNHDA and CDR2 SQIVND (reference sequence). This CDR3 region has 15 residues. Between the trimmed V and J ends, which lost 3 bases and 2 bases, there was a span of 13 bases. This chain's CDR3 is CASSIMGLKNYGYTF. DNA for the CDR3: TGTGCCAGTAGTATTATGGGGCTGAAGAACTATGGCTACACCTTC.

As concerns this clonotype: A read error may produce the germline difference seen at one junction end. The chain is built from TRBV20-1 and TRBJ1-6, with D possibly TRBD1 on 5 matching bases. The CDR3 extends over 16 amino acids. Germline V gene lookup returns CDR1 DFQATT and CDR2 SNEGSKA (reference sequence). CDR3 amino acids: CSARTQTVSDNSPPHF. DNA for the CDR3: TGCAGTGCTAGAACACAGACAGTCTCTGATAATTCACCCCCCCACTTT.

This clonotype has more than one count but fewer than ten. V gene TRBV5-5 combines with J gene TRBJ2-1; 7 bases are shared with TRBD2. The CDR3 runs 13 residues. V shed 3 bases and J 9 bases; nucleotides not matched to a gene: 6. The germline V gene has CDR1 SGHKS and CDR2 YYEKEE (reference sequence). CDR3: CASSWTRSGEQFF. CDR3 DNA: TGTGCCAGCAGCTGGACTAGGTCGGGTGAGCAGTTCTTC.

The chain's CDR3 is CASNLTGAEQYF. CDR3 coding DNA: TGTGCCAGCAACCTCACAGGGGCCGAGCAGTACTTC. V is TRBV5-5 and J is TRBJ2-4, with TRBD1 matching over 7 bases. The end of the DNA aligns better with TRBJ2-7, so the J call may be wrong. Germline lookup yields CDR1 SGHKS and CDR2 YYEKEE (reference sequence). There are 12 residues in the CDR3.